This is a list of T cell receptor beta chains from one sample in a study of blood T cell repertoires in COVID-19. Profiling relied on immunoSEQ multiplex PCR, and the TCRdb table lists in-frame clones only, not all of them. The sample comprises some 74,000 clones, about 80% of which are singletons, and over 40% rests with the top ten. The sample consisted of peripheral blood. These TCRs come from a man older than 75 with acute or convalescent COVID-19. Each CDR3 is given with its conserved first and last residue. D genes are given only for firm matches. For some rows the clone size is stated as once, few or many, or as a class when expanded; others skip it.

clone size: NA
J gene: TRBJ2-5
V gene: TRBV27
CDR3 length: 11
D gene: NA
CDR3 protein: CASRVGTTQYF
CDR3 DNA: TGTGCCAGCAGGGTCGGGACTACCCAGTACTTC

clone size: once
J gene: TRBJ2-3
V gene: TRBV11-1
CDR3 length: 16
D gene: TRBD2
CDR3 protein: CASSKGTSAPRDTQYF
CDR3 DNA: TGTGCCAGCAGTAAAGGGACTAGCGCCCCGCGAGATACGCAGTATTTT

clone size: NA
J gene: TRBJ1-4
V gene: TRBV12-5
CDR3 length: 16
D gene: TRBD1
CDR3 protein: CASGLPSRGPVEKLFF
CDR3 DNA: TGTGCTAGTGGCTTACCGAGCAGGGGGCCGGTTGAAAAACTGTTTTTT

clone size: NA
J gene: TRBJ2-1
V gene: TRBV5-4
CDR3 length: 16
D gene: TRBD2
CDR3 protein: CASSLGLAGAYNEQFF
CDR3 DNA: TGTGCCAGCAGCTTAGGTCTCGCGGGAGCCTACAATGAGCAGTTCTTC

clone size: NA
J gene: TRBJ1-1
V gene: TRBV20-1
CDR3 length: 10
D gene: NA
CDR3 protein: CSAGNTEAFF
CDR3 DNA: TGCAGTGCCGGGAACACTGAAGCTTTCTTT

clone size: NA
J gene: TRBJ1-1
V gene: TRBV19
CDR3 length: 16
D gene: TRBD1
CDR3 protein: CASSRQGAFSGTEAFF
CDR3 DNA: TGTGCCAGTAGTAGACAGGGGGCCTTTTCGGGCACTGAAGCTTTCTTT

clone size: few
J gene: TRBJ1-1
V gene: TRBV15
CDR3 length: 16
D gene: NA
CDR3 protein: CATSPTGGQKNTEAFF
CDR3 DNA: TGTGCCACCAGCCCAACCGGAGGGCAGAAGAACACTGAAGCTTTCTTT

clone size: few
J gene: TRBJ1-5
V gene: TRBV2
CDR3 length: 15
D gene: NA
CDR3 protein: CASSEGQGGDQPQHF
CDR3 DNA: TGTGCCAGCAGTGAAGGGCAGGGAGGGGATCAGCCCCAGCATTTT

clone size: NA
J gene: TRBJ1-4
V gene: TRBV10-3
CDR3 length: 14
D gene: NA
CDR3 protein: CAISGSAFNEKLFF
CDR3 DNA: TGTGCCATCAGTGGATCAGCGTTTAATGAAAAACTGTTTTTT

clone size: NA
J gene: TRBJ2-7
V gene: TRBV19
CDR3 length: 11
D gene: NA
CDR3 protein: CASSKTGEQYF
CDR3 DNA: TGTGCCAGTAGTAAGACAGGCGAGCAGTACTTC

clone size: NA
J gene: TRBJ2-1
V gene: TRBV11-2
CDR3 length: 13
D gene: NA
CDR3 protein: CASSSRLGNEQFF
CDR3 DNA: TGTGCCAGCAGCTCCAGACTAGGCAATGAGCAGTTCTTC

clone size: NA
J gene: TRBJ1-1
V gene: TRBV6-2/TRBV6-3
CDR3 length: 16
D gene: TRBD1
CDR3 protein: CASSYPRTGANTEAFF
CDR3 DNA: TGTGCCAGCAGTTACCCCCGGACAGGGGCAAACACTGAAGCTTTCTTT

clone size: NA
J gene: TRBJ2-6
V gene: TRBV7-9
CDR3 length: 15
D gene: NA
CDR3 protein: CASSVGGPGANVLTF
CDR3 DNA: TGTGCCAGCAGCGTAGGGGGGCCTGGGGCCAACGTCCTGACTTTC

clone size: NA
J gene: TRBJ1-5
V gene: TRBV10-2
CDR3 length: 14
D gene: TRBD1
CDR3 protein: CASWTGYSNQPQHF
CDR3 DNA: TGCGCCAGCTGGACAGGGTATAGCAATCAGCCCCAGCATTTT

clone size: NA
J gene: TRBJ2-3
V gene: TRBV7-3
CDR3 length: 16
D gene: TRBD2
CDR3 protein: CASSLRREESTDTQYF
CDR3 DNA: TGTGCCAGCAGCTTAAGGCGGGAGGAGTCGACAGATACGCAGTATTTT

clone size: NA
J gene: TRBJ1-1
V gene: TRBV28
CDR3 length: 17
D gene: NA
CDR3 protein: CASSFLPSGEGNTEAFF
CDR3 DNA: TGTGCCAGCAGTTTTCTCCCTTCGGGAGAGGGGAACACTGAAGCTTTCTTT

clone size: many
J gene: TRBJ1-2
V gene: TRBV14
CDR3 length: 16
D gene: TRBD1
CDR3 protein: CASSQAQGEANYGYTF
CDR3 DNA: TGTGCCAGCAGCCAAGCACAGGGGGAAGCTAACTATGGCTACACCTTC

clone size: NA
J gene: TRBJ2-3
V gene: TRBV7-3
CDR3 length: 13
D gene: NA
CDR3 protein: CASSLRGSDTQYF
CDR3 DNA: TGTGCCAGCAGCTTAAGAGGGAGCGATACGCAGTATTTT

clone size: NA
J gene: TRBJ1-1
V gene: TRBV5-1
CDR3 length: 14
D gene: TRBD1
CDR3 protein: CASSLQQGFTEAFF
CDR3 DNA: TGCGCCAGCAGCTTGCAACAGGGGTTCACTGAAGCTTTCTTT

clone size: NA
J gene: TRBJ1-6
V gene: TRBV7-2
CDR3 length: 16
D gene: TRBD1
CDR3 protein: CASSLTGTGDGSPLHF
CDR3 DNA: TGTGCCAGCAGCTTAACGGGGACAGGGGATGGTTCACCCCTCCACTTT

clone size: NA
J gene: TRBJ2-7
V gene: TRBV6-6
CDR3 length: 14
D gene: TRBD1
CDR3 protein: CASSYGQATYEQYF
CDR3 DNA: TGTGCCAGCAGTTATGGACAGGCGACCTACGAGCAGTACTTC

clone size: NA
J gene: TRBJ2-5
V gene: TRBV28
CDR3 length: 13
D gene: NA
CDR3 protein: CASSRDRQETQYF
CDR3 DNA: TGTGCCAGCAGCCGCGACAGGCAGGAGACCCAGTACTTC

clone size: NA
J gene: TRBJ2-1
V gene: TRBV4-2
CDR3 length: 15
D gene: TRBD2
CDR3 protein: CASSQSPGLAEEQFF
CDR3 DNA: TGTGCCAGCAGCCAATCACCCGGACTAGCCGAAGAGCAGTTCTTC

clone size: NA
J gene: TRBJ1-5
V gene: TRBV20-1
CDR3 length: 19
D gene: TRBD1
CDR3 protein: CSASVQTGTGGDSNQPQHF
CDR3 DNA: TGCAGTGCTAGTGTCCAGACCGGGACAGGGGGCGATAGCAATCAGCCCCAGCATTTT

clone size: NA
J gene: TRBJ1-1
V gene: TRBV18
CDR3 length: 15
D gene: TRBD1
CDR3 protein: CASSPTGGRNTEAFF
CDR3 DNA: TGTGCCAGCTCACCGACAGGGGGACGGAACACTGAAGCTTTCTTT

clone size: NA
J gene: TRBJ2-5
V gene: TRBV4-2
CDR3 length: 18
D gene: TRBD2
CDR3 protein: CASSQVLSGGVQEETQYF
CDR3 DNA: TGTGCCAGCAGCCAAGTACTGAGCGGGGGCGTTCAGGAAGAGACCCAGTACTTC

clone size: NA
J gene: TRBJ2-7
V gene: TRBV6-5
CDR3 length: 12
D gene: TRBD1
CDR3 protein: CVTGQVAYEQYF
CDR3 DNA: TGTGTGACGGGACAGGTTGCCTACGAGCAGTACTTC